A single sample is the source of the 11 T cell receptor beta chains below, sequenced in a study of cytomegalovirus exposure and HLA in healthy donors. It was with 60 Vbeta and 13 Jbeta primers that the PCR ran. TCRdb's copy holds only in-frame clones and misses some; the assay was immunoSEQ multiplex PCR. The sample contains about 120,000 clones, approximately 70% of which appear only once. The specimen was PBMCs. Source of these receptors: a woman aged 40 to 50 in good health and CMV-seropositive.

J is TRBJ2-7 and V is TRBV7-9; TRBD2 agrees at 7 bases. The CDR3 runs to 14 residues. After removal of 3 bases from V and 4 bases from J, the junction contained 6 bases not matched to a gene. The germline V gene has CDR1 SEHNR and CDR2 FQNEAQ (reference sequence). The CDR3 reads CASSFGLVGYEQYF. The CDR3 DNA reads as TGTGCCAGCAGCTTTGGACTAGTAGGATACGAGCAGTACTTC.

The chain couples TRBV6-5 to TRBJ1-4, with 7 bases that match TRBD1. J gave up 6 bases and V 6 bases, and 10 bases lay outside the gene matches. This CDR3 has 15 amino acids. CDR1 is MNHEY and CDR2 is SVGAGI in the germline V gene. The DNA for the CDR3 is TGTGCCAGCAGGCCCGACAGGGAAAGAGATGAAAAACTGTTTTTT. Its protein is CASRPDRERDEKLFF.

This clone was seen a few times. The rearrangement uses TRBV6-6 and TRBJ2-7, with TRBD2 identical over 10 bases. CDR1 is MNHNY and CDR2 is SVGAGI in the germline V gene (reference sequence). V was pared by 5 bases and J by 4 bases, with 5 bases of the junction left unmatched. The CDR3 has 14 residues. CDR3 DNA sequence: TGTGCCAGCAGTGACAGCGGGGGGGGTTACGAGCAGTACTTC. It translates to CASSDSGGGYEQYF.

This clone was found once. The rearrangement uses TRBV19 and TRBJ2-7, with 10 bases matching TRBD1. CDR3 length: 14 amino acids. Germline V gene lookup returns CDR1 LNHDA and CDR2 SQIVND (reference sequence). J was trimmed by 5 bases and V by 1 base; bases with no gene match: 2. The CDR3 coding sequence is TGTGCCAGTAGTATAGGGACAGGGGGTGACGAGCAGTACTTC. It yields the protein CASSIGTGGDEQYF. Variable domain in full (rest from reference TRBV19 and TRBJ2-7): DGGITQSPKYLFRKEGQNVTLSCEQNLNHDAMYWYRQDPGQGLRLIYYSQIVNDFQKGDIAEGYSVSREKKESFPLTVTSAQKNPTAFYLCASSIGTGGDEQYFGPGTRLTVT.

The chain employs TRBV30 and TRBJ1-4; 11 bases agree with TRBD1. This CDR3 comprises 14 residues. V was pared by 4 bases and J by 7 bases, with 5 bases of the junction left unmatched. Germline V gene data show CDR1 as GTSNPN and CDR2 as SVGIG (reference sequence). CDR3 loop: CAWNMGQGGEKLFF. The CDR3 bases are TGTGCCTGGAATATGGGACAGGGGGGTGAAAAACTGTTTTTT.

This chain joins TRBV5-1 and TRBJ2-5; the D gene is possibly TRBD2 (6 bases). The V and J ends lost 3 bases and 1 base respectively, with 10 bases between them. Germline V gives CDR1 SGHRS, CDR2 YFSETQ. The CDR3 sequence is 14 residues long. The CDR3 sequence: CASSSSETQETQYF. As DNA, the CDR3 is TGCGCCAGCAGCTCTAGCGAGACCCAAGAGACCCAGTACTTC.

This rearrangement joins TRBV7-9 to TRBJ1-1; D is possibly TRBD1 (6 bases). Deletions cut 5 bases from V and 1 base from J, with 14 bases between. Germline V gene lookup returns CDR1 SEHNR and CDR2 FQNEAQ (reference sequence). The CDR3 spans 15 residues. This CDR3 is CASSTSRGTNTEAFF. The CDR3 nucleotides are TGTGCCAGCAGCACCAGCAGGGGTACGAACACTGAAGCTTTCTTT.

This clone has a handful of counts. The chain employs TRBV19 and TRBJ1-5; D gene ambiguous. CDR3 size: 14 residues. The germline V gene has CDR1 LNHDA and CDR2 SQIVND (reference sequence). The germline V and J ends were trimmed by 3 bases and 5 bases, with 11 bases remaining between them. CDR3 in DNA: TGTGCCAGTAGTATCAGCGGTCCTTATCAGCCCCAGCATTTT. It codes for CASSISGPYQPQHF.

The chain combines TRBV28 with TRBJ2-1; weak D call: TRBD1 (6 bases). With 4 bases removed from V and 16 bases from J, the gap between germline ends came to 23 bases. Germline CDR1 and CDR2: MDHEN and SYDVKM. This CDR3 has 14 amino acids. CDR3 amino acids: CASSSTGRRVLLFF. CDR3 DNA: TGTGCCAGCAGTTCTACAGGGCGGCGGGTCCTCCTTTTCTTC.

This clone has a handful of counts. The rearrangement links TRBV7-9 to TRBJ1-1; no reliable D call. Germline V gene data show CDR1 as SEHNR and CDR2 as FQNEAQ (reference sequence). This CDR3 comprises 13 residues. V lost 7 bases and J 1 base, leaving 10 bases between the germline ends. CDR3 in amino acids: CASKREWNTEAFF. DNA of the CDR3: TGTGCCAGCAAGAGGGAATGGAACACTGAAGCTTTCTTT.

This chain uses TRBV7-2 with TRBJ2-5, with D tentatively TRBD1 (6 bases). Germline values: CDR1 SGHTA, CDR2 FQGNSA. V was shortened by 2 bases and J by 2 bases, with 15 bases between the two germline ends. The CDR3 sequence is 16 residues long. The CDR3 loop reads CASSLRGRDIQETQYF. The DNA of the CDR3 is TGTGCCAGCAGCTTAAGGGGTAGGGACATTCAAGAGACCCAGTACTTC. Full variable domain (missing parts from reference TRBV7-2 and TRBJ2-5): GAGVSQSPSNKVTEKGKDVELRCDPISGHTALYWYRQSLGQGLEFLIYFQGNSAPDKSGLPSDRFSAERTGGSVSTLTIQRTQQEDSAVYLCASSLRGRDIQETQYFGPGTRLLVL.